The T cell receptor (beta chain) described here comes from a study of metastatic and nonmetastatic thyroid tumors. Study overall: For malignant and benign thyroid patients, tumor or nodule tissue and blood were the sources whose repertoires were compared. Findings and limits, study-wide: Malignant thyroid tumors reportedly had TCR beta diversity that was significantly higher than in benign nodules, in blood and tumor.

No patient received treatment before thyroid surgery. Authors' processing steps: A classifier for distant metastasis in papillary thyroid cancer was constructed using CDR3 differences observed across clinicopathological groups. TCRdb reanalyzed the PCR reads with MiXCR. These V and J calls derive from TCRdb rather than the authors' analysis. The sample has 34,000 or so clones, about a sixth seen once. Germline loops: CDR1 MNHNS, CDR2 SASEGT. The CDR3 length is 15 residues. With 4 bases removed from V and 2 bases from J, the gap between germline ends came to 12 bases. This clone has ten or more counts. Antigen specificity is unknown.

The receptor was isolated from a female donor with papillary thyroid cancer or a benign thyroid nodule (not recorded which). Some clones in this sample may be carry-over from other donors' samples. The source material was blood. This chain uses TRBV6-1 with TRBJ1-5, with a weak D call TRBD1 (6 bases). The CDR3 region is CASSARGEGNQPQHF. CDR3 bases: TGTGCCAGCAGTGCCAGGGGAGAGGGCAATCAGCCCCAGCATTTT.